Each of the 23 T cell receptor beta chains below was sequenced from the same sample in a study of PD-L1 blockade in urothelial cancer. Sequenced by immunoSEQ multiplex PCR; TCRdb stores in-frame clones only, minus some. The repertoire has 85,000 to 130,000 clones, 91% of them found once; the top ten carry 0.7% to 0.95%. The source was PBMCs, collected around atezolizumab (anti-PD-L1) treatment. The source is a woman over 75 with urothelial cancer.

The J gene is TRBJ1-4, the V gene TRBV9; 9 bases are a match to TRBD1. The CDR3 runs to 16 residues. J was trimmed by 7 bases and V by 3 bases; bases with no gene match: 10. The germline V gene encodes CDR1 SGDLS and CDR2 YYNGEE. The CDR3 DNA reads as TGTGCCAGCAGCGCCCACTCCGGGACAGGGAGTGAAAAACTGTTTTTT. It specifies CASSAHSGTGSEKLFF.

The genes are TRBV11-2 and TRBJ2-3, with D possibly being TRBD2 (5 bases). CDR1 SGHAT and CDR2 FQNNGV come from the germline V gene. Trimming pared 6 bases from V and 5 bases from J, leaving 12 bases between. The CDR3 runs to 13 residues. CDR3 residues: CASRQSGGDTQYF. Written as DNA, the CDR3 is TGTGCCAGCAGACAAAGCGGAGGAGATACGCAGTATTTT.

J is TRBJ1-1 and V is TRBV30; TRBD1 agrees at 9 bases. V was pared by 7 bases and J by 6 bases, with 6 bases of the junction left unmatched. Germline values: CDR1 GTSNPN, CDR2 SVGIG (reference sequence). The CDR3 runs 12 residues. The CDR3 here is CAFDRGLAEAFF. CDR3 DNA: TGTGCCTTTGACAGGGGGTTGGCTGAAGCTTTCTTT.

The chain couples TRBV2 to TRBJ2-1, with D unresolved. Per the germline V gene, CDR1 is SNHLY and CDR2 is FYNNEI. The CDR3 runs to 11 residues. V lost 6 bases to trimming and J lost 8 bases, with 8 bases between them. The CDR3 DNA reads TGTGCCAGCAGCCCTATGTATGAGCAGTTCTTC. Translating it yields CASSPMYEQFF. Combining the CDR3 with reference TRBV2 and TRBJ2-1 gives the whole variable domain EPEVTQTPSHQVTQMGQEVILRCVPISNHLYFYWYRQILGQKVEFLVSFYNNEISEKSEIFDDQFSVERPDGSNFTLKIRSTKLEDSAMYFCASSPMYEQFFGPGTRLTVL.

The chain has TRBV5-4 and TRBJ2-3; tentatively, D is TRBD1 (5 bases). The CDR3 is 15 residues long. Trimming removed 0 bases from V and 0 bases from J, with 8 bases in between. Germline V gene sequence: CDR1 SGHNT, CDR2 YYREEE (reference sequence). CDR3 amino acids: CASSLGQTSTDTQYF. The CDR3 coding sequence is TGTGCCAGCAGCTTGGGACAGACTAGCACAGATACGCAGTATTTT.

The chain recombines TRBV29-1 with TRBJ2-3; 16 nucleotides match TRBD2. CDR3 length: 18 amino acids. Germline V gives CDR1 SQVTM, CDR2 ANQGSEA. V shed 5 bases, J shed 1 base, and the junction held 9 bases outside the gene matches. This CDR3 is CSVQLAGTSGRGTDTQYF. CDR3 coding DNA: TGCAGCGTTCAACTAGCCGGGACTAGCGGGAGGGGCACAGATACGCAGTATTTT.

DNA of the CDR3: TGTGCCAGCTCACCCTCCAAGGGGGCGGTGGGCTATGGCTACACCTTC. As protein: CASSPSKGAVGYGYTF. The J gene is TRBJ1-2, the V gene TRBV18, with TRBD1 matching 7 bases. Unmatched junction bases numbered 11, after V lost 3 bases and J lost 4 bases. The CDR3 contains 16 residues. CDR1 and CDR2 (germline): KGHSH, LQKENI. Together with reference TRBV18 and TRBJ1-2, the CDR3 gives the full variable domain: NAGVMQNPRHLVRRRGQEARLRCSPMKGHSHVYWYRQLPEEGLKFMVYLQKENIIDESGMPKERFSAEFPKEGPSILRIQQVVRGDSAAYFCASSPSKGAVGYGYTFGSGTRLTVV.

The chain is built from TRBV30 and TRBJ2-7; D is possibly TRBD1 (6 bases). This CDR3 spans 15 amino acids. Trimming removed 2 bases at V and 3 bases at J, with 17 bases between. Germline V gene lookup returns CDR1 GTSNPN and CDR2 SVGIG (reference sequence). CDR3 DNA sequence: TGTGCCTGGAGTCGAAGGACCAACAGGGACTACGAGCAGTACTTC. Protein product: CAWSRRTNRDYEQYF. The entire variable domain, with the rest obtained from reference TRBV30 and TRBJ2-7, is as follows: SQTIHQWPATLVQPVGSPLSLECTVEGTSNPNLYWYRQAAGRGLQLLFYSVGIGQISSEVPQNLSASRPQDRQFILSSKKLLLSDSGFYLCAWSRRTNRDYEQYFGPGTRLTVT.

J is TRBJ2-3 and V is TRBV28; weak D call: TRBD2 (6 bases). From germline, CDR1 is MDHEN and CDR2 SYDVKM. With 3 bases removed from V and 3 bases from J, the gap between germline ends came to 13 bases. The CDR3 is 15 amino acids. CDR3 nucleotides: TGTGCCAGCAGTTTGAGCGGGTGGGGTACAGATACGCAGTATTTT. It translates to CASSLSGWGTDTQYF.

The CDR3 DNA reads TGTGCCAGCCAGGACTCAACTAATGAAAAACTGTTTTTT. The encoded protein is CASQDSTNEKLFF. The J gene is TRBJ1-4, the V gene TRBV28, with unresolved D. The CDR3 runs 13 residues. V shed 8 bases and J shed 0 bases, with 7 bases lying between them. The germline gives CDR1 MDHEN, CDR2 SYDVKM.

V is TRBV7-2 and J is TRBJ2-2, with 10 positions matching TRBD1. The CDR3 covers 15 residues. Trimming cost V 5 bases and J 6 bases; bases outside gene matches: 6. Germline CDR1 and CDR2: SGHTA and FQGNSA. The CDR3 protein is CASSPRTGGAGELFF. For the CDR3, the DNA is TGTGCCAGCAGCCCCCGGACAGGGGGGGCCGGGGAGCTGTTTTTT.

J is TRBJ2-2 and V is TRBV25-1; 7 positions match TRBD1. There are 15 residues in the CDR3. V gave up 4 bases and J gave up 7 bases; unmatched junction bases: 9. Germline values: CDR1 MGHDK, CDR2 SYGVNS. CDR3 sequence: CASSGEQGRGGELFF. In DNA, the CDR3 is TGTGCCAGCAGTGGGGAACAGGGGCGAGGCGGGGAGCTGTTTTTT.

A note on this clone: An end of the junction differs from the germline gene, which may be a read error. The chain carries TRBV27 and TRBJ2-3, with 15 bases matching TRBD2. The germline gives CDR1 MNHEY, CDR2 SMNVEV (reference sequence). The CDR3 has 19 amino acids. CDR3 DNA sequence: TGTGCCAGCAGTTCCAGCCCAAGGACTAGCGGGAGGGCCGGAGATTCGCAGTATTTT. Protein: CASSSSPRTSGRAGDSQYF.

The CDR3 protein is CASSFADRGTEAFF. CDR3 coding DNA: TGTGCCAGCAGCTTCGCCGACAGGGGGACTGAAGCTTTCTTT. The V call is TRBV9, the J call TRBJ1-1; 9 bases match TRBD1. Germline V gene data show CDR1 as SGDLS and CDR2 as YYNGEE. The V gene end was trimmed by 4 bases and the J gene end by 5 bases; junction bases not matched to a gene: 6. The CDR3 consists of 14 residues.

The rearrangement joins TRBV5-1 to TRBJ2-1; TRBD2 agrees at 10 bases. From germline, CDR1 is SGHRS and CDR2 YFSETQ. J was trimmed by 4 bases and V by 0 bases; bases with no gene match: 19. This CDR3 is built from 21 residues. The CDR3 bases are TGCGCCAGCAGCTTGGAACTTAGCGGGAGGCCCTTAGCCGGTGTATACAATGAGCAGTTCTTC. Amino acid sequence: CASSLELSGRPLAGVYNEQFF.

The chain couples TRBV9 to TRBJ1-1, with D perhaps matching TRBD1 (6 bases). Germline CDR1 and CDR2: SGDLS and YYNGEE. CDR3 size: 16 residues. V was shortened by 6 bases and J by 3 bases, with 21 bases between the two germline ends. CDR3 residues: CASTRGGAGVYTEAFF. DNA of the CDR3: TGTGCCAGCACCAGGGGAGGGGCAGGTGTGTACACTGAAGCTTTCTTT.

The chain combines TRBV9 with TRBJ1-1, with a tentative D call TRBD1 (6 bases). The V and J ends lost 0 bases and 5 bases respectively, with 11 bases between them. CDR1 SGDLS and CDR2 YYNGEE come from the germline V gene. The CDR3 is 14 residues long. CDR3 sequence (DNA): TGTGCCAGCAGCGTAGACAGGGTGGGTACTGAAGCTTTCTTT. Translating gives CASSVDRVGTEAFF. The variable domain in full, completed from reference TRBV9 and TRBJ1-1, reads DSGVTQTPKHLITATGQRVTLRCSPRSGDLSVYWYQQSLDQGLQFLIQYYNGEERAKGNILERFSAQQFPDLHSELNLSSLELGDSALYFCASSVDRVGTEAFFGQGTRLTVV.

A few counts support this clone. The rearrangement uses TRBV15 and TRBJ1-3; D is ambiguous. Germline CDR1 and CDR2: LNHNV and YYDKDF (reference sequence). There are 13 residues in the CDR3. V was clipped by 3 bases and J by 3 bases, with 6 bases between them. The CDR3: CATSSLGGNTIYF. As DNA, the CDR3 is TGTGCCACCAGCAGTCTAGGTGGAAACACCATATATTTT.

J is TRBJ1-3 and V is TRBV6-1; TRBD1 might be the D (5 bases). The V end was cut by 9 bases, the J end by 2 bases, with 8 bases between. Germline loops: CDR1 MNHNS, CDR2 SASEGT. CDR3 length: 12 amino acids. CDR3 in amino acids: CASRTPGNTIYF. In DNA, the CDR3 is TGTGCCAGTCGGACACCTGGAAACACCATATATTTT.

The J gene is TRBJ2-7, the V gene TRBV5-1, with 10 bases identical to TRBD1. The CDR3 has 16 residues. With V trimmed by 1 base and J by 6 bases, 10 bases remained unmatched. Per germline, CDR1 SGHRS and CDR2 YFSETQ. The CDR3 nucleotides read TGCGCCAGCAGCTTGATCCTCCGGGACAGGGGAGTCGAGCAGTACTTC. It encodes CASSLILRDRGVEQYF.

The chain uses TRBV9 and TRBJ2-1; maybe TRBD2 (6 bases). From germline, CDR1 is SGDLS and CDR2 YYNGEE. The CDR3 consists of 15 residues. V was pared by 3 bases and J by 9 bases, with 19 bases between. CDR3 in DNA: TGTGCCAGCAGCGACCGGGACTCCCAAAGAGCTGAGCAGTTCTTC. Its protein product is CASSDRDSQRAEQFF. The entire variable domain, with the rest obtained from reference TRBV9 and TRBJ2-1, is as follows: DSGVTQTPKHLITATGQRVTLRCSPRSGDLSVYWYQQSLDQGLQFLIQYYNGEERAKGNILERFSAQQFPDLHSELNLSSLELGDSALYFCASSDRDSQRAEQFFGPGTRLTVL.

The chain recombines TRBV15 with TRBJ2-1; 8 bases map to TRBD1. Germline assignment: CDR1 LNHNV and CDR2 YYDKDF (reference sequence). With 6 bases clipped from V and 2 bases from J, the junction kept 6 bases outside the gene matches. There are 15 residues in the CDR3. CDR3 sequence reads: CATSAGRGPYNEQFF. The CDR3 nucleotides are TGTGCCACCAGTGCCGGCAGGGGGCCCTACAATGAGCAGTTCTTC.

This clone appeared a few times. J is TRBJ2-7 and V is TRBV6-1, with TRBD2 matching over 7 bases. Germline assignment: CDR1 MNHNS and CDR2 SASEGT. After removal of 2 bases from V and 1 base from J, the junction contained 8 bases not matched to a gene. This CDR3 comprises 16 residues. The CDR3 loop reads CASSEWGGRRSYEQYF. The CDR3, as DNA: TGTGCCAGCAGTGAATGGGGCGGGAGAAGGTCCTACGAGCAGTACTTC.